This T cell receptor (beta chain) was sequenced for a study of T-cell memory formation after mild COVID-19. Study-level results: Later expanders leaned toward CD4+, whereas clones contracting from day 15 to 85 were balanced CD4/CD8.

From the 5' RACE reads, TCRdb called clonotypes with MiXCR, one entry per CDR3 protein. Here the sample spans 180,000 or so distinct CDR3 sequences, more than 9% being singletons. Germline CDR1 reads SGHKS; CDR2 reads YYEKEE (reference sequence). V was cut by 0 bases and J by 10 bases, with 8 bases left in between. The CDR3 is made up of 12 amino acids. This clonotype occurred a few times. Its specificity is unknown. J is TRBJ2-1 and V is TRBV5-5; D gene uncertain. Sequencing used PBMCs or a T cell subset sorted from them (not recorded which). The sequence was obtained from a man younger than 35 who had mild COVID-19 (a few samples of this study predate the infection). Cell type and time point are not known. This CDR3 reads CASSLAVGEQFF. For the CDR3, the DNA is TGTGCCAGCAGCTTGGCCGTCGGGGAGCAGTTCTTC.